One T cell receptor (beta chain) is described in this entry. Its specificity is unknown. This specimen belongs to a study of vaccination and CD4 T cells after COVID-19. Study-level points and caveats: Spike mono-reactivity marked 304 of 307 vaccine-specific clones in convalescent patients.

Cultured CD4+ T cell DNA underwent sequencing with the Oncomine TCR Beta short-read assay. MiXCR was run by TCRdb on the PCR reads, yielding one entry per CDR3 protein. The data show about 23,000 distinct CDR3 sequences, about 53% seen once. V shed 7 bases and J 3 bases; nucleotides not matched to a gene: 12. This CDR3 has 16 amino acids. Germline CDR1 is LNHDA and CDR2 is SQIVND (reference sequence). Treatment noted: approximately nine-day PBMC culture with coronavirus spike peptide pools or control peptides (ViraFEST assay). ViraFEST enlarged antigen-specific T cell populations with peptide pools and afterwards sequenced TCRs.

The source of this sequence is a human donor who had recovered from COVID-19. The V call is TRBV19, the J call TRBJ1-3, with TRBD1 matching over 7 bases. Sequencing input: CD4+ T cells from blood, cultured in vitro. CDR3 sequence: CASTNLRQGDGNTIYF. The CDR3 DNA follows: TGTGCCAGTACCAACCTCCGACAGGGAGATGGAAACACCATATATTTT.